Below, 15 T cell receptor beta chains from the same sample are listed, as sequenced in a study of CD8+ T cells in alopecia areata. Treatment meaning: oral pan-JAK inhibitor, 5-10 mg twice daily. In each case, RNA was isolated and then reverse transcribed into cDNA as the sequencing template. Sequencing used immunoSEQ multiplex PCR; TCRdb keeps in-frame clones, though not all of them. The profile shows more than 200,000 clones, roughly 44% of them singletons. Source: CD4+ T cells sorted from blood, taken at approximately week 39, from a patient treated with tofacitinib. These receptors were obtained from a human donor with alopecia areata.

The chain combines TRBV9 with TRBJ2-1; no clear D gene. The CDR3 is 15 amino acids. Between the trimmed V and J ends, which lost 1 base and 5 bases, there was a span of 13 bases. Germline values: CDR1 SGDLS, CDR2 YYNGEE. The CDR3 region has the DNA TGTGCCAGCAGCGTAACTACGACAAGGGACAATGAGCAGTTCTTC. Amino acid sequence: CASSVTTTRDNEQFF.

The chain is built from TRBV11-2 and TRBJ2-5, with 13 bases fitting TRBD2. This CDR3 contains 16 residues. The ends lost 4 bases at V and 7 bases at J; junction bases unmatched: 9. CDR1 SGHAT and CDR2 FQNNGV come from the germline V gene. CDR3 DNA sequence: TGTGCCAGCAGCTCCGGGACTAGCGGGAAGGAGGTGACCCAGTACTTC. Protein: CASSSGTSGKEVTQYF.

CDR3 loop: CASGSSGNTIYF. The CDR3 coding sequence is TGTGCCAGTGGGTCCTCTGGAAACACCATATATTTT. V gene TRBV27 combines with J gene TRBJ1-3; D uncertain. This CDR3 region has 12 residues. V was shortened by 9 bases and J by 0 bases, with 6 bases between the two germline ends. The germline V gene encodes CDR1 MNHEY and CDR2 SMNVEV (reference sequence).

In its sample, this clone was seen a few times. The rearrangement links TRBV19 to TRBJ2-5, with D maybe TRBD2 (5 bases). The ends were cut back, 10 bases at V and 1 base at J, with 13 bases in the middle. This CDR3 is built from 13 residues. Germline CDR1 LNHDA, CDR2 SQIVND (reference sequence). The CDR3 region is CATRRWSQETQYF. CDR3 coding DNA: TGTGCCACCAGGAGGTGGAGCCAAGAGACCCAGTACTTC. Together with reference TRBV19 and TRBJ2-5, the CDR3 gives the full variable domain: DGGITQSPKYLFRKEGQNVTLSCEQNLNHDAMYWYRQDPGQGLRLIYYSQIVNDFQKGDIAEGYSVSREKKESFPLTVTSAQKNPTAFYLCATRRWSQETQYFGPGTRLLVL.

V gene TRBV29-1 combines with J gene TRBJ2-3; D is uncertain. The CDR3 totals 13 residues. Per the germline V gene, CDR1 is SQVTM and CDR2 is ANQGSEA. Trimming took 4 bases from V and 2 from J, leaving 10 bases between them. CDR3 in DNA: TGCAGCGTTGTAGCCGGGTACACAGATACGCAGTATTTT. Its protein product is CSVVAGYTDTQYF.

This clone was detected a few times. The chain combines TRBV7-2 with TRBJ2-5; D is unclear. V lost 5 bases and J 4 bases, leaving 8 bases between the germline ends. Germline CDR1 SGHTA, CDR2 FQGNSA. CDR3 length equals 12 residues. The CDR3 is CASSASGETQYF. The CDR3 coding sequence is TGTGCCAGCAGCGCCTCCGGAGAGACCCAGTACTTC.

This clone is a singleton in its sample. This rearrangement joins TRBV29-1 to TRBJ1-2, with TRBD1 as a possible D gene (6 bases). V was trimmed by 6 bases and J by 7 bases, leaving 18 bases between them. The CDR3 has 13 amino acids. Germline assignment: CDR1 SQVTM and CDR2 ANQGSEA. The CDR3 sequence is CSVNRDSLAGYTF. CDR3 DNA: TGCAGCGTGAACAGGGACTCTTTGGCTGGCTACACCTTC.

The chain has TRBV27 and TRBJ1-2; D is possibly TRBD1 (6 bases). Trimming removed 7 bases from V and 4 bases from J, with 16 bases in between. The CDR3 loop spans 14 amino acids. From germline, CDR1 is MNHEY and CDR2 SMNVEV (reference sequence). The CDR3 protein is CASKGPGASYGYTF. The DNA of the CDR3 is TGTGCCAGCAAGGGTCCGGGGGCAAGCTATGGCTACACCTTC.

This chain joins TRBV19 and TRBJ1-2, with a tentative D call TRBD1 (5 bases). CDR3 size: 14 residues. CDR1 and CDR2 (germline): LNHDA, SQIVND (reference sequence). The ends were cut back, 4 bases at V and 7 bases at J, with 16 bases in the middle. The CDR3 nucleotides are TGTGCCAGTAGTACAAGGGACGTATTGAGTGGCTACACCTTC. Translated, it gives CASSTRDVLSGYTF.

The CDR3 loop is CASSRDSADTQYF. Here the CDR3 DNA reads TGTGCCAGCAGTCGGGACAGTGCAGATACGCAGTATTTT. The chain employs TRBV6-4 and TRBJ2-3; 7 bases agree with TRBD1. The CDR3 totals 13 residues. V was pared by 5 bases and J by 4 bases, with 3 bases of the junction left unmatched. Germline CDR1 is MRHNA and CDR2 is SNTAGT.

The rearrangement joins TRBV5-1 to TRBJ2-1, with 7 bases aligning to TRBD1. The CDR3 has 13 amino acids. V lost 4 bases to trimming and J lost 5 bases; unmatched junction nucleotides: 3. CDR1 and CDR2 from the germline V gene are SGHRS and YFSETQ. The CDR3 protein is CASSRTGNNEQFF. DNA for the CDR3: TGCGCCAGCAGCCGGACAGGAAACAATGAGCAGTTCTTC. The variable domain in full, completed from reference TRBV5-1 and TRBJ2-1, reads KAGVTQTPRYLIKTRGQQVTLSCSPISGHRSVSWYQQTPGQGLQFLFEYFSETQRNKGNFPGRFSGRQFSNSRSEMNVSTLELGDSALYLCASSRTGNNEQFFGPGTRLTVL.

This clone was counted a few times. The rearrangement uses TRBV29-1 and TRBJ2-1; TRBD2 aligns across 13 bases. V shed 1 base and J 4 bases; nucleotides not matched to a gene: 4. In germline, CDR1 is SQVTM, CDR2 ANQGSEA. This CDR3 is built from 16 residues. This CDR3 is CSVEGTSGRRYNEQFF. CDR3 in DNA: TGCAGCGTTGAAGGGACTAGCGGGAGAAGGTACAATGAGCAGTTCTTC.

This rearrangement joins TRBV4-3 to TRBJ2-3, with no clear D. V lost 1 base and J 2 bases, leaving 13 bases between the germline ends. The germline V gene encodes CDR1 LGHNA and CDR2 YSLEER. The CDR3 runs to 16 residues. The CDR3 nucleotides read TGCGCCAGCAGCCAAGGATACGGCCCTAACACAGATACGCAGTATTTT. Translation gives CASSQGYGPNTDTQYF.

This clone was detected only once. The chain employs TRBV19 and TRBJ1-2; tentatively, D is TRBD1 (5 bases). The CDR3 spans 10 residues. Trimming removed 8 bases at V and 6 bases at J, with 7 bases between. Germline CDR1 LNHDA, CDR2 SQIVND (reference sequence). CDR3 region: CASRGDGYTF. CDR3 in DNA: TGTGCCAGTCGAGGGGATGGCTACACCTTC.

This chain connects TRBV20-1 to TRBJ2-7; weak D call: TRBD2 (5 bases). Germline V gene sequence: CDR1 DFQATT, CDR2 SNEGSKA (reference sequence). Trimming pared 6 bases from V and 5 bases from J, leaving 11 bases between. The CDR3 consists of 11 residues. The DNA of the CDR3 is TGCAGTGCGACGGGGATCAACGAGCAGTACTTC. It specifies CSATGINEQYF.